Here is one T cell receptor beta chain with its context. Its antigen is currently not known. No much larger clonotype is one base removed from it; base qualities were not supplied. The data derive from a study of blood T cell repertoires in COVID-19 (dated by TCRdb to 2019 to 2021). The study in broad terms: Collaborator samples came from the United States, Italy and Spain and covered acute and convalescent phases of COVID-19. The prospective study material was composed of cDNA or gDNA derived from T cells, B-cell-depleted T cells, or PBMCs. Subjects who had been exposed to COVID-19, were actively infected with it, or had recovered from it provided the deeply sampled blood TCRbeta repertoires that made up the dataset. The repertoires were released in a freely available public database meant as a resource for research on the immune response to SARS-CoV-2. Samples came from the ongoing ImmuneRACE study (first 160 participants) plus 1,254 subjects from 6 global collaborators. The sample metadata nearly always contained a de-identified subject ID, COVID-19 status, age in years and sex. Where available, HLA class I and class II types were obtained from metadata supplied by the sample provider rather than from assay-based typing. Here is what the overall study found, with its caveats: Clinical and demographic metadata were provided uncurated, with the amount varying by source and participant.

The immunoSEQ Assay, a bias-controlled multiplex PCR, was used to amplify TCRbeta CDR3 regions from genomic DNA. The authors' pipeline ran thus. Nucleated cell counts per sample were estimated from amplification of reference gene primers within the assay. Sequence reads were collapsed and filtered to measure the absolute abundance of every unique TCRbeta CDR3 rearrangement. Productive Simpson clonality was computed per sample as the square root of Simpson's diversity index over productive rearrangements. TCRdb mirrors the immuneACCESS table, restricted to in-frame sequences. Some clones are absent from its copies; in checked studies, under half trace to an unresolved V gene, and the reason for the others is unknown. V, J and clone size are taken as reported in that table, and D and trimming were inferred from the DNA itself. The sample contains roughly 110,000 clones, approximately 90% of them found a single time. The ten largest clones capture over 4% of the sample.

Each collaborating institution followed its own protocols to collect whole blood in K2EDTA tubes. For TCRbeta analysis, collaborator samples were shipped as frozen whole blood, as isolated PBMCs, or as DNA extracted from either sample type. The CDR3 measures 13 amino acids from cysteine to phenylalanine. Just the 39-base CDR3 DNA is kept, in frame starting at base 1. CDR1 and CDR2 are read off the germline V gene (reference sequence) as LNHDA and SQIVND. V trim: 9 bases; J trim: 4 bases; unmatched bases: 6. The sequenced sample was peripheral blood. This chain is built from TRBV19 and TRBJ1-5, with 7 bases matching TRBD1. This receptor was obtained from a woman aged 45-65 years with acute or convalescent COVID-19. At the DNA level, the sequence is TGTGCCAGCGGACAGGTCGGGAATCAGCCCCAGCATTTT. The resulting protein is CASGQVGNQPQHF.